The entry below gives a single T cell receptor (beta chain) sequence along with its context. Its target is unknown. CD4+ T cells specific for antigen were expanded with viral peptide pools by the ViraFEST assay before sequencing. Once cultured for 10 to 11 days, the cells underwent separation to obtain CD4+ T cells. None of the vaccinated had previously contracted SARS-CoV-2, and their nucleocapsid antibodies tested negative. Wells each received two million PBMC, cultured with approximately 9.1 IU/ml IL-2 and about 10 ug/ml peptides. Cultures received IL-2 medium that replaced half the medium on days 3 and 7. This sample is drawn from a study of vaccination effects on CD4 cells after COVID-19. General study points: Substantial clonal contraction characterized both infection- and vaccine-induced clones late after vaccination. The authors studied few convalescent patients and collected no early post-infection timepoints.

CDR1 is MNHNY and CDR2 is SVGAGI in the germline V gene (reference sequence). V dropped 10 bases and J dropped 3 bases, with 16 bases sitting between them. This CDR3 contains 14 residues. TCRdb's table, derived via immunoSEQ multiplex PCR, lists solely in-frame clones and lacks some. The top ten hold 9.1% of the sample, which has about 20,000 clones, roughly three quarters seen once. The receptor comes from a human donor who received a COVID-19 vaccine. The sequencing here drew on CD4+ T cells from PBMCs cultured with HCoV-NL63 spike peptides, taken before COVID-19 vaccination. The V and J genes are TRBV6-6 and TRBJ1-5; the D gene is possibly TRBD1 (6 bases). CDR3 sequence reads: CATRMDSYNQPQHF. As DNA, the CDR3 is TGTGCCACCCGTATGGACAGCTACAATCAGCCCCAGCATTTT.